This TCR beta chain was sequenced in a study of beta chain features in type 1 diabetes. Study conclusions and caveats: For cells with high TCR expression, cDNA sequencing could yield over-representation. Type 1 diabetes patients had moderately but significantly shorter TCRB CDR3s in all four CD4+ subsets.

Every isolated RNA sample was fully reverse transcribed, so sequencing captured expressed TCRB transcripts. Generated by immunoSEQ multiplex PCR, the TCRdb table keeps only in-frame clones and is missing some. The sample has tens of thousands of clones, around 70% seen once. V lost 0 bases, J lost 10 bases, and 13 bases lay in between. The CDR3 is 14 residues long. CDR1 and CDR2 (germline): MGHRA, YSYEKL. Concerning this clone itself: The antigen is not known.

The sample taken for sequencing was Tregs from blood. The TCR sequence derives from a young woman with type 1 diabetes. The chain is built from TRBV4-1 and TRBJ2-1, with D perhaps matching TRBD2 (6 bases). This chain's CDR3 is CASSQEEGREEQFF. The DNA for the CDR3 is TGCGCCAGCAGCCAAGAGGAAGGCCGGGAGGAGCAGTTCTTC.